The text below deals with one TCR beta chain. The CDR3 sequence is 15 residues long. Germline lookup yields CDR1 KGHSH and CDR2 LQKENI. Trimming removed 1 base from V and 8 bases from J, with 17 bases in between. The authors' processing: Amplification with reference gene primers provided the estimates of nucleated cell counts. TCRdb's copy holds only in-frame clones and misses some; the assay was immunoSEQ multiplex PCR. That table is the source of V, J and clone size, and D and trimming were worked out from the DNA. This table has roughly 250,000 clones, over 80% appearing once. These data belong to a study of blood T cell repertoires in COVID-19. As for the study in general: Spain, Italy and the United States supplied samples that represented acute and convalescent COVID-19. Nucleic acid was either cDNA or gDNA, and it came from T cells, B-cell-depleted T cells, or PBMCs.

This sequence was found in a woman aged 40 to 50 with acute or convalescent COVID-19. Sequenced: peripheral blood. The chain is built from TRBV18 and TRBJ1-2; D perhaps matches TRBD1 (5 bases). Here the CDR3 reads CASSPRPRVLEGYTF. The CDR3 bases are TGTGCCAGCTCACCACGGCCCAGGGTGTTGGAAGGCTACACCTTC.